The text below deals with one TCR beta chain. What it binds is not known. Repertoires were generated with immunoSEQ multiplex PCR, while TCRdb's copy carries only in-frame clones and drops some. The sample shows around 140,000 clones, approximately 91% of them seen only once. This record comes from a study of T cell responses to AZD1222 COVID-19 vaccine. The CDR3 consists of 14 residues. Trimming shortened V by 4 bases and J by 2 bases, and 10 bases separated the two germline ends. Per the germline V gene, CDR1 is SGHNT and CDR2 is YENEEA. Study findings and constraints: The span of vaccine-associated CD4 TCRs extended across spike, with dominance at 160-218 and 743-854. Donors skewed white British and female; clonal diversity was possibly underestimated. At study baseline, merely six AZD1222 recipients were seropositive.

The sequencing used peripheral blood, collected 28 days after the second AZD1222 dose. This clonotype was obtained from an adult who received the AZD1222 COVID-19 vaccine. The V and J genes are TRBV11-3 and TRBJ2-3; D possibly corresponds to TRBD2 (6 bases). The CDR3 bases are TGTGCCAGCAGCTCGGGACTTTACACAGATACGCAGTATTTT. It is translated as CASSSGLYTDTQYF.